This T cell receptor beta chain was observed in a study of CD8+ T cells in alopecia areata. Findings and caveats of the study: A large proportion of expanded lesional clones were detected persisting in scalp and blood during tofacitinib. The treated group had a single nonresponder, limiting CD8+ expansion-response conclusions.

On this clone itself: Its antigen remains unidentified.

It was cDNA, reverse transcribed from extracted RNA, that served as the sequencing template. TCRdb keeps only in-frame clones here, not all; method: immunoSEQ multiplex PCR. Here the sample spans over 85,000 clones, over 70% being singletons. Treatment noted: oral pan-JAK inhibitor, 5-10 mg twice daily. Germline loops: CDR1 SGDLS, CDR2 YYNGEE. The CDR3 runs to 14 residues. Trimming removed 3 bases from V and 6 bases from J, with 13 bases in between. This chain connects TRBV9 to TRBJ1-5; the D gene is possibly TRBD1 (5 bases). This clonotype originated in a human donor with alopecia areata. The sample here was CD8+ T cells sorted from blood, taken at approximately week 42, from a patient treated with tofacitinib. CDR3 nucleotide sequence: TGTGCCAGCAGCGAGGGCCTCGGGACTCAGCCCCAGCATTTT. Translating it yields CASSEGLGTQPQHF.